The 17 T cell receptor beta chains given below trace back to one sample, sequenced in a study of cytomegalovirus exposure and HLA in healthy donors. The PCR had 60 Vbeta and 13 Jbeta primers. Clones were sequenced by immunoSEQ multiplex PCR, and TCRdb holds only the in-frame ones, with some missing. Of over 130,000 clones in the sample, around 80% were seen once. The sample consisted of PBMCs. These receptors all come from a man aged 35-49 years in good health and CMV-seronegative.

Remarks on this clone: Relative to the germline gene, one junction end is altered; a read error may explain this. The gene calls are TRBV4-1 and TRBJ1-6; 9 nucleotides match TRBD1. The CDR3 is 15 amino acids. Germline CDR1 MGHRA, CDR2 YSYEKL. Here the CDR3 DNA reads TGCGCCAGCGGCCAGGGGGGACAGGGTAATTCACCCCTCCACTTT. It specifies CASGQGGQGNSPLHF.

V gene TRBV9 combines with J gene TRBJ2-3; tentatively, D is TRBD2 (6 bases). This CDR3 spans 15 amino acids. CDR1 SGDLS and CDR2 YYNGEE come from the germline V gene. V was cut by 1 base and J by 5 bases, with 14 bases left in between. As DNA, the CDR3 is TGTGCCAGCAGCGTATTTCCAGCGGGTGGAGATACGCAGTATTTT. This encodes CASSVFPAGGDTQYF.

The chain joins TRBV7-9 to TRBJ2-5, with 11 bases lining up with TRBD2. CDR1 is SEHNR and CDR2 is FQNEAQ in the germline V gene (reference sequence). V lost 2 bases to trimming and J lost 5 bases; unmatched junction nucleotides: 7. The CDR3 has 16 residues. The CDR3 protein is CASSLLGTSGRETQYF. CDR3 nucleotides: TGTGCCAGCAGCTTACTTGGGACTAGCGGTAGGGAGACCCAGTACTTC.

Concerning this clone itself: The sample has other DNA sequences that encode this CDR3 too. The chain is built from TRBV29-1 and TRBJ2-7; tentative D call: TRBD2 (7 bases). The length of the CDR3 is 13 residues. Germline V gives CDR1 SQVTM, CDR2 ANQGSEA. V lost 5 bases to trimming and J lost 7 bases, with 18 bases between them. The CDR3 loop reads CSVQGQSLAEQYF. The CDR3 nucleotides are TGCAGCGTTCAGGGACAATCACTAGCGGAGCAGTACTTC.

This sequence joins TRBV27 and TRBJ2-7; possibly TRBD1 for D (5 bases). Germline V gene data show CDR1 as MNHEY and CDR2 as SMNVEV (reference sequence). Trimming took off 2 bases at V and 3 bases at J, with 11 bases between the two ends. This CDR3 contains 14 residues. The chain's CDR3 is CASSLAGLVYEQYF. The CDR3 DNA sequence: TGTGCCAGCAGTTTAGCAGGGTTGGTCTACGAGCAGTACTTC.

The chain has TRBV25-1 and TRBJ1-5; D gene uncertain. V lost 6 bases and J lost 2, with 11 bases in between. Per the germline V gene, CDR1 is MGHDK and CDR2 is SYGVNS. CDR3 length: 14 amino acids. The CDR3 here is CASSSGSGNQPQHF. The CDR3 DNA reads as TGTGCCAGCAGCAGCGGATCGGGCAATCAGCCCCAGCATTTT.

The chain uses TRBV30 and TRBJ2-7; 12 positions agree with TRBD1. CDR1 is GTSNPN, CDR2 SVGIG, per germline (reference sequence). The CDR3 is made up of 14 amino acids. Germline trimming cut 2 bases from V and 7 bases from J; bases unmatched to any gene: 6. In DNA form, the CDR3 reads TGTGCCTGGAGTAGGGGACAGGGGGCATGGGAGCAGTACTTC. Residues: CAWSRGQGAWEQYF.

This chain joins TRBV5-1 and TRBJ1-3, with D possibly TRBD1 on 6 matching bases. Germline CDR1 SGHRS, CDR2 YFSETQ. The CDR3 loop spans 17 amino acids. The ends were cut back, 8 bases at V and 0 bases at J, with 21 bases in the middle. This chain's CDR3 is CARLFEQGFHSGNTIYF. Here the CDR3 DNA reads TGCGCCAGACTATTTGAACAGGGATTCCACTCTGGAAACACCATATATTTT.

The chain recombines TRBV29-1 with TRBJ2-1, with TRBD2 matching 14 bases. V shed 7 bases, J shed 7 bases, and the junction held 3 bases outside the gene matches. CDR3 length: 13 amino acids. Germline-derived CDR1 and CDR2 are SQVTM and ANQGSEA. The CDR3 bases are TGCAGCGAGGGACTAGCGGGAGCGAATGAGCAGTTCTTC. Its translation: CSEGLAGANEQFF.

The chain employs TRBV5-1 and TRBJ2-7, with TRBD1 matching over 7 bases. Trimming removed 1 base from V and 6 bases from J; junction bases left unmatched: 4. Germline V gene sequence: CDR1 SGHRS, CDR2 YFSETQ. The CDR3 is 13 amino acids. The CDR3 coding sequence is TGCGCCAGCAGCTTGTCCTCAGGGGGCGAGCAGTACTTC. Translated, it gives CASSLSSGGEQYF.

The chain is built from TRBV25-1 and TRBJ2-3; unclear D gene. CDR3 length: 15 residues. V was pared by 4 bases and J by 6 bases, with 17 bases between. Per germline, CDR1 MGHDK and CDR2 SYGVNS. The CDR3 DNA reads as TGTGCCAGCAGTGCGAGGTTATTAGTGGCCGATACGCAGTATTTT. Its protein is CASSARLLVADTQYF.

The rearrangement links TRBV5-4 to TRBJ1-4; D is possibly TRBD1 (5 bases). Trimming shortened V by 0 bases and J by 7 bases, and 13 bases separated the two germline ends. Germline loops: CDR1 SGHNT, CDR2 YYREEE (reference sequence). CDR3 length: 15 amino acids. The CDR3 DNA reads as TGTGCCAGCAGCTTGGAAATGGACAAGGGTGAAAAACTGTTTTTT. Translation gives CASSLEMDKGEKLFF. Complete variable domain (other parts from reference TRBV5-4 and TRBJ1-4): ETGVTQSPTHLIKTRGQQVTLRCSSQSGHNTVSWYQQALGQGPQFIFQYYREEENGRGNFPPRFSGLQFPNYSSELNVNALELDDSALYLCASSLEMDKGEKLFFGSGTQLSVL.

This chain joins TRBV18 and TRBJ2-3; 12 bases line up with TRBD1. Germline V gives CDR1 KGHSH, CDR2 LQKENI. This CDR3 has 16 residues. The trim removed 5 bases at V and 2 bases at J, leaving 5 bases unmatched. The CDR3 DNA is TGTGCCAGCTCATCGTTGGGACAGGGGGCCACAGATACGCAGTATTTT. Translating it yields CASSSLGQGATDTQYF.

The chain carries TRBV28 and TRBJ1-5; TRBD1 agrees at 8 bases. The germline V gene has CDR1 MDHEN and CDR2 SYDVKM. The V and J ends lost 3 bases and 5 bases, in that order; junction bases with no gene match: 12. The CDR3 spans 17 residues. In DNA form, the CDR3 reads TGTGCCAGCAGTTTCCCTCCACAGGGGGGTGTCGATCAGCCCCAGCATTTT. Protein sequence: CASSFPPQGGVDQPQHF.

There are a few counts of this clone. V and J are TRBV7-2 and TRBJ2-5; 11 nucleotides align to TRBD2. V gave up 4 bases and J gave up 3 bases; unmatched junction bases: 1. Germline lookup yields CDR1 SGHTA and CDR2 FQGNSA. The CDR3 extends over 14 amino acids. This CDR3 is CASSSGLAEETQYF. Here the CDR3 DNA reads TGTGCCAGCAGCTCGGGACTAGCGGAAGAGACCCAGTACTTC.

The chain recombines TRBV4-1 with TRBJ1-1, with 7 bases fitting TRBD1. This CDR3 comprises 15 residues. Per germline, CDR1 MGHRA and CDR2 YSYEKL. The V and J ends lost 1 base and 4 bases, in that order; junction bases with no gene match: 6. The CDR3 loop is CASSQAPGGFTEAFF. The CDR3 DNA is TGCGCCAGCAGCCAAGCTCCAGGGGGGTTCACTGAAGCTTTCTTT.

CDR3 region: CSVPGQGGDEQYF. The CDR3 DNA sequence: TGCAGCGTCCCAGGACAGGGGGGGGACGAGCAGTACTTC. The V gene is TRBV29-1, the J gene TRBJ2-7; 10 positions match TRBD1. Germline lookup yields CDR1 SQVTM and CDR2 ANQGSEA. The CDR3 covers 13 residues. V lost 6 bases to trimming and J lost 5 bases; unmatched junction nucleotides: 7.